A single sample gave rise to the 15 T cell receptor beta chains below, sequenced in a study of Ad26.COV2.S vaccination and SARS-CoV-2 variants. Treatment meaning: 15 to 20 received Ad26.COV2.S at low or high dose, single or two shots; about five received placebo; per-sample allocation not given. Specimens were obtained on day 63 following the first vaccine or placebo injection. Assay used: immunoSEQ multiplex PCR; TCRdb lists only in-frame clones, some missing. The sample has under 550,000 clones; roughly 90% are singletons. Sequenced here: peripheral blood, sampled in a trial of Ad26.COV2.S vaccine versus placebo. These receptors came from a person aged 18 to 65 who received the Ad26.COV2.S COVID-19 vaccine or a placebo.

DNA for the CDR3: TGTGCCAGCAAAACGGGATACAATGAGCAGTTCTTC. It specifies CASKTGYNEQFF. The rearrangement joins TRBV6-6 to TRBJ2-1, with D perhaps TRBD2 (5 bases). Germline V gene lookup returns CDR1 MNHNY and CDR2 SVGAGI (reference sequence). CDR3 length equals 12 residues. Trimming shortened V by 7 bases and J by 4 bases, and 8 bases separated the two germline ends.

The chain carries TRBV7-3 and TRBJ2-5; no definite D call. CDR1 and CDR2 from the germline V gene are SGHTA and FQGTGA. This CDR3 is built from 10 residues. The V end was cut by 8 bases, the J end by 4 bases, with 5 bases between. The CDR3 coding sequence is TGTGCCAGCGAATCAGAGACCCAGTACTTC. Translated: CASESETQYF. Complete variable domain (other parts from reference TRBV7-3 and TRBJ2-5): GAGVSQTPSNKVTEKGKYVELRCDPISGHTALYWYRQSLGQGPEFLIYFQGTGAADDSGLPNDRFFAVRPEGSVSTLKIQRTERGDSAVYLCASESETQYFGPGTRLLVL.

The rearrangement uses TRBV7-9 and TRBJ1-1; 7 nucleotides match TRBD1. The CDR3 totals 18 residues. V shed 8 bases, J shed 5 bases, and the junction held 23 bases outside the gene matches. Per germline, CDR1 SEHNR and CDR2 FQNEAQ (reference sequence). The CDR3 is CASPSGKGADWIDTEAFF. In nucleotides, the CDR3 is TGTGCCAGCCCCTCGGGGAAGGGGGCGGATTGGATCGATACTGAAGCTTTCTTT. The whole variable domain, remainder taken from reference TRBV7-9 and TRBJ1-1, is DTGVSQNPRHKITKRGQNVTFRCDPISEHNRLYWYRQTLGQGPEFLTYFQNEAQLEKSRLLSDRFSAERPKGSFSTLEIQRTEQGDSAMYLCASPSGKGADWIDTEAFFGQGTRLTVV.

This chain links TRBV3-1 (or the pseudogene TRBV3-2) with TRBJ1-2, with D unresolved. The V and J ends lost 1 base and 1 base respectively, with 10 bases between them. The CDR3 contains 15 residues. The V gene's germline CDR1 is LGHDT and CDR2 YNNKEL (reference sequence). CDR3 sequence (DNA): TGTGCCAGCAGCCAAGGGGAACAGCATAACTATGGCTACACCTTC. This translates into CASSQGEQHNYGYTF.

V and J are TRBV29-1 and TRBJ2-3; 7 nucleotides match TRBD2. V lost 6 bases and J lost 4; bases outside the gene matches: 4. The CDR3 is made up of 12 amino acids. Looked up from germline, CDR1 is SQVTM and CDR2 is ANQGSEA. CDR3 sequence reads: CSVLRGADTQYF. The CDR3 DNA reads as TGCAGCGTCCTCCGGGGGGCAGATACGCAGTATTTT.

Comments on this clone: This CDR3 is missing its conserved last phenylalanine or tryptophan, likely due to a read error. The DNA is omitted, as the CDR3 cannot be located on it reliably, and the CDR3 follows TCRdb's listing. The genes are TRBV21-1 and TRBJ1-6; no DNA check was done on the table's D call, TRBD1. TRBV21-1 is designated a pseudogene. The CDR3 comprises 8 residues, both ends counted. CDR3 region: CASSYREH.

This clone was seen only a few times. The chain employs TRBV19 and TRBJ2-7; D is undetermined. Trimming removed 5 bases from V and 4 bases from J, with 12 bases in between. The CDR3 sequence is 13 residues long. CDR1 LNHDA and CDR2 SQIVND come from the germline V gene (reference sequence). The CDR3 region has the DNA TGTGCCAGTAGTTTGGGCAATTTTTACGAGCAGTACTTC. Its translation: CASSLGNFYEQYF.

The CDR3 nucleotides read TGTGCCAGCGCATGGGGGAAAACATGCACCTTC. It encodes CASAWGKTCTF. The chain is built from TRBV6-6 and TRBJ1-2; a weak D match, TRBD1 (5 bases). V lost 8 bases to trimming and J lost 13 bases, with 17 bases between them. Germline V gives CDR1 MNHNY, CDR2 SVGAGI (reference sequence). CDR3 length equals 11 residues.

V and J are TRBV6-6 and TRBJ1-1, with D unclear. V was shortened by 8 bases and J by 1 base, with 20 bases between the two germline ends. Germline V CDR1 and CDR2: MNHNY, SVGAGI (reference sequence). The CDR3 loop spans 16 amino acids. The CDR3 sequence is CASRVTAAPSNTEAFF. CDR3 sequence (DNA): TGTGCCAGCCGAGTTACGGCGGCGCCCTCGAACACTGAAGCTTTCTTT.

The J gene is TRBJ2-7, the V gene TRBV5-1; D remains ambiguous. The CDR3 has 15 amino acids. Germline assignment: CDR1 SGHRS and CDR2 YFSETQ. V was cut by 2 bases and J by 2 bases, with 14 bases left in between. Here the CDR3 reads CASSFREQSTYEQYF. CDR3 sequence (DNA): TGCGCCAGCAGCTTCCGCGAACAGTCTACCTACGAGCAGTACTTC.

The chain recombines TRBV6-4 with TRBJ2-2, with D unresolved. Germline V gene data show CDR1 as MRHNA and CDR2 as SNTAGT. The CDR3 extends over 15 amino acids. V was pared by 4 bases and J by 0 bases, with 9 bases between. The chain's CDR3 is CASSAGSANTGELFF. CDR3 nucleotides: TGTGCCAGCAGTGCCGGCTCAGCGAACACCGGGGAGCTGTTTTTT.

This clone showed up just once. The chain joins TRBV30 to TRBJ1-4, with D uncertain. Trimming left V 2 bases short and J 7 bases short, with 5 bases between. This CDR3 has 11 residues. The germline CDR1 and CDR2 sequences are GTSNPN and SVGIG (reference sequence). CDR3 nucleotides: TGTGCCTGGAGTCGGGGTGAAAAACTGTTTTTT. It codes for CAWSRGEKLFF.

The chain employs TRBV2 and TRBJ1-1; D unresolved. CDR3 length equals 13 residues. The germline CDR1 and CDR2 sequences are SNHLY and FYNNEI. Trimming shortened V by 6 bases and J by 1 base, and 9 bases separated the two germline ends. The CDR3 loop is CASRRDRNTEAFF. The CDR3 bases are TGTGCCAGCAGGAGAGACCGGAACACTGAAGCTTTCTTT.

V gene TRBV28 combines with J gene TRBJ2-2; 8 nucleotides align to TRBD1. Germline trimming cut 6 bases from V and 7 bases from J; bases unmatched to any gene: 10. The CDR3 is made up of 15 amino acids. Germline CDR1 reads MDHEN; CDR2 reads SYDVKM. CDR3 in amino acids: CASSHGDRSVGELFF. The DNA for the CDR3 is TGTGCCAGCAGCCATGGGGACAGGTCGGTCGGGGAGCTGTTTTTT.

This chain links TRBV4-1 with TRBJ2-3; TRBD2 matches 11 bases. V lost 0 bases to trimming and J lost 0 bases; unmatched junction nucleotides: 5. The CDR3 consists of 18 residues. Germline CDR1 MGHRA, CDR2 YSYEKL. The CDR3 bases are TGCGCCAGCAGCCAAGAGGGGACTAGCGGTCTCAGCACAGATACGCAGTATTTT. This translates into CASSQEGTSGLSTDTQYF.